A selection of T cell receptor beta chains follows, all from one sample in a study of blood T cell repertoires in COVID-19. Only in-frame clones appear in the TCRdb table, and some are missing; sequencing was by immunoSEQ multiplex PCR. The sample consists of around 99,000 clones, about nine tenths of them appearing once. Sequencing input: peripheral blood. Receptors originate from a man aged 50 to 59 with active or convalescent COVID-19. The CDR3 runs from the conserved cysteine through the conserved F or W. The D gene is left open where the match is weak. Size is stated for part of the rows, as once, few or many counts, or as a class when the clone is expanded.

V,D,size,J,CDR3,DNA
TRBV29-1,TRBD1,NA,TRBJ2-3,CSFDRGRTDTQYF,TGCAGCTTTGACAGGGGGCGCACAGATACGCAGTATTTT
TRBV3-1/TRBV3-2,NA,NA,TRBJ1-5,CASSQDIVNQPQHF,TGTGCCAGCAGCCAAGATATCGTTAATCAGCCCCAGCATTTT
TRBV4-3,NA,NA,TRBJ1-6,CASSQDPGSSSPLHF,TGCGCCAGCAGCCAAGATCCAGGGTCTTCTTCACCCCTCCACTTT
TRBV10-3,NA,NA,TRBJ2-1,CAITPDIPDEQFF,TGTGCCATCACCCCGGACATCCCTGATGAGCAGTTCTTC
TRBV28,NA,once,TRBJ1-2,CASSRGGSNYGYTF,TGTGCCAGCTCCCGTGGGGGCTCTAACTATGGCTACACCTTC
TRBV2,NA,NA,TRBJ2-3,CASRLTTFSTDTQYF,TGTGCCAGCAGATTGACGACATTTAGCACAGATACGCAGTATTTT
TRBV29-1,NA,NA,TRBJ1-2,CSVEGGEPNYGYTF,TGCAGCGTTGAAGGCGGCGAACCGAACTATGGCTACACCTTC
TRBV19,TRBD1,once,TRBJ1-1,CASSLDRGPEAFF,TGTGCCAGTAGCCTGGACAGGGGGCCTGAAGCTTTCTTT
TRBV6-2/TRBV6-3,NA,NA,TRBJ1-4,CASSLLAGGPNEKLFF,TGTGCCAGCAGCCTCTTGGCCGGGGGTCCAAATGAAAAACTGTTTTTT
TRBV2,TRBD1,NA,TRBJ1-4,CASSRTGEEKLFF,TGTGCCAGCAGCCGGACAGGGGAGGAAAAACTGTTTTTT
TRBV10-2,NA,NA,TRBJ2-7,CASSESHRDWAYEQYF,TGCGCCAGCAGTGAGTCCCACAGGGATTGGGCTTACGAGCAGTACTTC
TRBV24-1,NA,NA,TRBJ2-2,CATSSTGPTGELFF,TGTGCCACCAGTTCCACAGGGCCCACCGGGGAGCTGTTTTTT
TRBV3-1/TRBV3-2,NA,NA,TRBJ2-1,CASSQSVSVNEQFF,TGTGCCAGCAGCCAATCGGTTTCTGTCAATGAGCAGTTCTTC
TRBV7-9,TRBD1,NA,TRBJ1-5,CASSSGTVSNQPQHF,TGTGCCAGCAGCTCTGGGACAGTCTCCAATCAGCCCCAGCATTTT
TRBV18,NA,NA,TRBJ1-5,CASSITADQPQHF,TGTGCCAGCTCAATTACAGCTGATCAGCCCCAGCATTTT
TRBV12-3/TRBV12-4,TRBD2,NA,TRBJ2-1,CAGGGEGLNEQFF,TGTGCCGGGGGAGGGGAGGGCCTCAATGAGCAGTTCTTC
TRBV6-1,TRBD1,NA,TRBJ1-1,CASSETGGITEAFF,TGTGCCAGCAGTGAGACAGGGGGGATCACTGAAGCTTTCTTT
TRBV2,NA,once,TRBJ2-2,CASAQGLGAGELFF,TGTGCCAGCGCCCAGGGTTTAGGTGCCGGGGAGCTGTTTTTT
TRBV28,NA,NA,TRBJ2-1,CASSRDRSSYNEQFF,TGTGCCAGCAGCAGAGACAGAAGCTCCTACAATGAGCAGTTCTTC
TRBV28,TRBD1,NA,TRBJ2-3,CASSPTGVADTQYF,TGTGCCAGCAGTCCGACAGGGGTAGCAGATACGCAGTATTTT
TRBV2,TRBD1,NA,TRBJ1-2,CASSGAYFGTGWAYGYTF,TGTGCCAGCAGTGGTGCTTACTTCGGGACAGGGTGGGCCTATGGCTACACCTTC
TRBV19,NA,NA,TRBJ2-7,CASSIDQSRFVGRPRQDYEQYF,TGTGCCAGTAGTATAGATCAGAGCAGATTCGTCGGCCGGCCGAGACAGGACTACGAGCAGTACTTC
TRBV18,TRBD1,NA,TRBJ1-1,CASSPSDRGPRNTEAFF,TGTGCCAGCTCACCCTCCGACAGGGGTCCCAGGAACACTGAAGCTTTCTTT
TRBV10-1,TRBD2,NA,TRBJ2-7,CASSEGLAGPYEQYF,TGCGCCAGCAGTGAGGGACTAGCGGGACCCTACGAGCAGTACTTC
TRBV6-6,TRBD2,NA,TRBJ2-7,CASSPRPLAGGSEQYF,TGTGCCAGCAGCCCCCGGCCACTAGCGGGAGGATCCGAGCAGTACTTC
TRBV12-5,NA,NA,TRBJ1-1,CASALAGQYTEAFF,TGTGCTAGTGCCCTCGCAGGACAGTACACTGAAGCTTTCTTT
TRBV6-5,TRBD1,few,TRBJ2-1,CASSYSSGQGYNEQFF,TGTGCCAGCAGTTACTCATCGGGACAGGGATACAATGAGCAGTTCTTC
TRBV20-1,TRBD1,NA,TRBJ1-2,CSASKALGTGESTRGYTF,TGCAGTGCTAGTAAAGCGCTAGGGACAGGGGAAAGTACGAGAGGCTACACCTTC
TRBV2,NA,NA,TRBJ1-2,CASSVVDTNYGYTF,TGTGCCAGCAGTGTAGTAGACACAAACTATGGCTACACCTTC
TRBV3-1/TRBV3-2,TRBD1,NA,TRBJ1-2,CASSQEGQGAGYGGYTF,TGTGCCAGCAGCCAAGAAGGACAGGGGGCCGGGTACGGAGGCTACACCTTC
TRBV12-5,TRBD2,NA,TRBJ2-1,CASGLVSGMMSEQFF,TGTGCTAGTGGTTTGGTGAGCGGGATGATGAGTGAGCAGTTCTTC
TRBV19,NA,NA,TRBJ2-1,CASSISLEVNEQFF,TGTGCCAGTAGTATCTCTTTAGAGGTCAATGAGCAGTTCTTC
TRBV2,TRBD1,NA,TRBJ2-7,CASSGTGAYEQYF,TGTGCCAGCAGTGGGACAGGAGCCTACGAGCAGTACTTC
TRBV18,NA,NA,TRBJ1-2,CASSPLVVVEDGYTF,TGTGCCAGCTCACCACTTGTCGTGGTGGAGGATGGCTACACCTTC
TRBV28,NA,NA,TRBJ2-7,CASSAHGSSYEQYF,TGTGCCAGCTCCGCCCACGGTAGCTCCTACGAGCAGTACTTC
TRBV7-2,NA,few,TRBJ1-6,CASSLASANSPLHF,TGTGCCAGCAGCCTTGCCAGTGCCAATTCACCCCTCCACTTT
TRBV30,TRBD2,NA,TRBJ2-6,CASLGRGSDPGANVLTF,TGTGCCTCATTGGGGCGGGGGAGTGACCCTGGGGCCAACGTCCTGACTTTC
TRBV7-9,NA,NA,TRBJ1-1,CASTPSTNTEAFF,TGTGCCAGCACCCCCTCGACAAACACTGAAGCTTTCTTT
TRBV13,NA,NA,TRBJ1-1,CASSQTENTEAFF,TGTGCCAGCAGCCAGACAGAGAACACTGAAGCTTTCTTT
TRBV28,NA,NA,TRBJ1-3,CASSRGISGNTIYF,TGTGCCAGCAGCCGAGGGATCTCTGGAAACACCATATATTTT
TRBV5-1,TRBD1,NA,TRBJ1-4,CASSFVQGGGEKLFF,TGCGCCAGCAGCTTTGTCCAGGGGGGAGGTGAAAAACTGTTTTTT